Each of the 26 T cell receptor beta chains below was sequenced from the same sample in a study of shared clonotypes between healthy human individuals. The method was immunoSEQ multiplex PCR; TCRdb's version includes in-frame clones alone and lacks a portion of them. The sample has about 2.3 million clones, around 90% seen once. Sequenced sample: naive CD4+ T cells from PBMCs. Documented subset: CD45RA+ positively selected. The receptors stem from a man younger than 30 in good health. Some clones in this sample may be carry-over from other donors' samples.

V usage is TRBV6-1 and J usage is TRBJ2-3, with D unclear. Germline lookup yields CDR1 MNHNS and CDR2 SASEGT. V lost 5 bases, J lost 5 bases, and 8 bases lay in between. CDR3 length equals 12 residues. The CDR3 DNA sequence: TGTGCCAGCAGTCACAGTGAAGATACGCAGTATTTT. Its protein product is CASSHSEDTQYF.

CDR3 loop: CASSRDHYEQYF. CDR3 sequence (DNA): TGTGCCAGCAGCCGGGATCACTACGAGCAGTACTTC. V and J are TRBV5-4 and TRBJ2-7, with a tentative D call TRBD2 (5 bases). Germline V CDR1 and CDR2: SGHNT, YYREEE (reference sequence). Trimming stripped 4 bases from V and 3 bases from J, with 8 bases between. CDR3 length equals 12 residues.

The chain links TRBV18 to TRBJ1-4; D not resolved. CDR3 length equals 15 residues. V lost 3 bases and J lost 7, with 15 bases in between. Germline values: CDR1 KGHSH, CDR2 LQKENI. CDR3 loop: CASSPYPGLGEKLFF. DNA of the CDR3: TGTGCCAGCTCACCTTATCCGGGTTTAGGTGAAAAACTGTTTTTT.

The V gene is TRBV5-6, the J gene TRBJ2-1, with TRBD2 matching over 7 bases. Germline CDR1 SGHDT, CDR2 YYEEEE. With V trimmed by 4 bases and J by 6 bases, 10 bases remained unmatched. The CDR3 extends over 15 amino acids. The CDR3 region has the DNA TGTGCCAGCAGCGGCGCGGGAGAACCTAGCAATGAGCAGTTCTTC. It specifies CASSGAGEPSNEQFF.

The V gene is TRBV5-4, the J gene TRBJ1-2; 9 bases line up with TRBD1. The junction had 3 bases not matched to a gene; V was cut back by 0 bases and J by 6 bases. Per the germline V gene, CDR1 is SGHNT and CDR2 is YYREEE (reference sequence). CDR3 length: 14 residues. In DNA form, the CDR3 reads TGTGCCAGCAGCTTGGTGCGGACAGGGGATGGCTACACCTTC. It is translated as CASSLVRTGDGYTF.

Of note for this clone: The same CDR3 also results from other DNA sequences found in this sample. This chain uses TRBV30 with TRBJ2-5, with D uncertain. Germline V gene lookup returns CDR1 GTSNPN and CDR2 SVGIG (reference sequence). V lost 6 bases, J lost 1 base, and 6 bases lay in between. This CDR3 spans 11 amino acids. The CDR3 loop reads CACGFQETQYF. CDR3 in DNA: TGTGCCTGTGGCTTCCAAGAGACCCAGTACTTC.

The chain is built from TRBV6-5 and TRBJ2-7; TRBD1 aligns across 8 bases. There are 13 residues in the CDR3. Losses at the gene ends were 4 bases for V and 6 bases for J; bases not matched to a gene: 5. CDR1 and CDR2 (germline): MNHEY, SVGAGI. The CDR3: CASSSGQGLEQYF. The CDR3 DNA sequence: TGTGCCAGCAGTTCCGGACAGGGTCTCGAGCAGTACTTC.

The V call is TRBV6-5, the J call TRBJ2-1; D may match TRBD1 or TRBD2 (5 bases each). The CDR3 sequence is 15 residues long. V gave up 6 bases and J gave up 5 bases, with 17 bases separating them. CDR1 is MNHEY, CDR2 SVGAGI, per germline. The CDR3 here is CASRRDLHGDNEQFF. The CDR3 nucleotides read TGTGCCAGCAGGAGGGACCTCCACGGGGACAATGAGCAGTTCTTC.

Note on this clone: Other nucleotide sequences in the sample specify the same CDR3. The CDR3 DNA follows: TGTGCCAGCAGCGTAGGCGGGACGCTCAATGAGCAGTTCTTC. Translating it yields CASSVGGTLNEQFF. J is TRBJ2-1 and V is TRBV9; D possibly corresponds to TRBD2 (6 bases). CDR3 length equals 14 residues. Germline-derived CDR1 and CDR2 are SGDLS and YYNGEE. V lost 0 bases to trimming and J lost 6 bases, with 10 bases between them.

The J gene is TRBJ2-2, the V gene TRBV7-3; 8 nucleotides line up with TRBD2. This CDR3 is built from 16 residues. The V segment lost 5 bases and the J segment 3 bases; nucleotides outside the gene matches: 8. The germline V gene encodes CDR1 SGHTA and CDR2 FQGTGA. CDR3 residues: CASSDPTSADTGELFF. CDR3 nucleotides: TGTGCCAGCAGCGACCCGACTAGCGCCGACACCGGGGAGCTGTTTTTT.

On this clone itself: One junction end does not reproduce the germline sequence, and a read error may be involved. The chain joins TRBV27 to TRBJ2-2; 10 bases align to TRBD2. From germline, CDR1 is MNHEY and CDR2 SMNVEV (reference sequence). The CDR3 spans 13 residues. This CDR3 reads CASKPGLATRLLF. The CDR3 bases are TGTGCCAGCAAACCGGGACTAGCGACCCGGCTCCTATTT.

This chain connects TRBV30 to TRBJ2-7; no reliable D call. Trimming took 2 bases from V and 3 from J, leaving 8 bases between them. CDR3 length: 12 residues. CDR1 is GTSNPN, CDR2 SVGIG, per germline (reference sequence). CDR3 protein: CAWSKSSYEQYF. The CDR3 DNA sequence: TGTGCCTGGAGTAAGTCTAGCTACGAGCAGTACTTC.

About this clone itself: The sample carries other DNA sequences with the same CDR3. The rearrangement uses TRBV5-1 and TRBJ2-5; D unclear. The CDR3 is 14 residues long. The V end lost 4 bases, the J end lost 0 bases, and 10 bases lay between the germline ends. Germline values: CDR1 SGHRS, CDR2 YFSETQ. CDR3 protein: CASSRGGDQETQYF. As DNA, the CDR3 is TGCGCCAGCAGCCGAGGTGGGGACCAAGAGACCCAGTACTTC.

This chain connects TRBV11-2 to TRBJ2-2; 8 positions agree with TRBD1. Trimming cost V 2 bases and J 2 bases; bases outside gene matches: 4. CDR3 size: 16 residues. In germline, CDR1 is SGHAT, CDR2 FQNNGV. CDR3 in DNA: TGTGCCAGCAGCTTATTCCAGGGGGCCAACACCGGGGAGCTGTTTTTT. Its translation is CASSLFQGANTGELFF.

V is TRBV5-1 and J is TRBJ1-1; no firm D call. V was trimmed by 0 bases and J by 5 bases, leaving 8 bases between them. From germline, CDR1 is SGHRS and CDR2 YFSETQ. The CDR3 extends over 13 amino acids. CDR3 coding DNA: TGCGCCAGCAGCTTGGTGGTTGAAACTGAAGCTTTCTTT. This codes for CASSLVVETEAFF.

The chain joins TRBV7-8 to TRBJ2-2, with TRBD2 matching 11 bases. Looked up from germline, CDR1 is SGHVS and CDR2 is FQNEAQ. V lost 1 base to trimming and J lost 7 bases; unmatched junction nucleotides: 2. The CDR3 is 15 amino acids. The CDR3 DNA sequence: TGTGCCAGCAGCTTAGGGCTAGCGGGAGGCGGGGAGCTGTTTTTT. This sequence encodes CASSLGLAGGGELFF.

The V call is TRBV18, the J call TRBJ2-7; D not certain. This CDR3 has 15 residues. Germline CDR1 reads KGHSH; CDR2 reads LQKENI. The V end lost 2 bases, the J end lost 0 bases, and 11 bases lay between the germline ends. CDR3 nucleotide sequence: TGTGCCAGCTCACCATACACAGAAAGCTCCTACGAGCAGTACTTC. Protein product: CASSPYTESSYEQYF.

CDR3 nucleotides: TGTGCCAGTGCCCTCGAAGGGACAGATGGTGAAGCTTTCTTT. This encodes CASALEGTDGEAFF. The chain has TRBV19 and TRBJ1-1; 7 bases fit TRBD1. Germline V CDR1 and CDR2: LNHDA, SQIVND (reference sequence). The ends lost 8 bases at V and 7 bases at J; junction bases unmatched: 13. The CDR3 consists of 14 residues.

The V and J genes are TRBV9 and TRBJ2-1; possibly TRBD2 for D (5 bases). The germline CDR1 and CDR2 sequences are SGDLS and YYNGEE. There are 16 residues in the CDR3. Between the trimmed V and J ends, which lost 0 bases and 8 bases, there was a span of 18 bases. In DNA form, the CDR3 reads TGTGCCAGCAGCGTAGTGGGCGCGGGCTCGGAGGATGAGCAGTTCTTC. This sequence encodes CASSVVGAGSEDEQFF.

The chain couples TRBV10-3 to TRBJ1-2; tentatively, D is TRBD1 (5 bases). V was clipped by 9 bases and J by 0 bases, with 14 bases between them. The CDR3 is 14 residues long. CDR1 and CDR2 from the germline V gene are ENHRY and SYGVKD. CDR3 nucleotide sequence: TGTGCCATTTCCAGGGATGCCACTAACTATGGCTACACCTTC. Protein product: CAISRDATNYGYTF.

V gene TRBV29-1 combines with J gene TRBJ2-7; 8 positions match TRBD2. The CDR3 sequence is 14 residues long. Germline V gene data show CDR1 as SQVTM and CDR2 as ANQGSEA. Losses at the gene ends were 6 bases for V and 4 bases for J; bases not matched to a gene: 11. The CDR3 nucleotides are TGCAGCGTGAAGGGGGGGACTAGTCTTTACGAGCAGTACTTC. Its translation is CSVKGGTSLYEQYF.

The chain has TRBV19 and TRBJ1-1; no definite D call. The CDR3 covers 15 residues. V dropped 4 bases and J dropped 1 base, with 13 bases sitting between them. Germline V lookup: CDR1 LNHDA, CDR2 SQIVND (reference sequence). Here the CDR3 reads CASSSGRPGNTEAFF. DNA for the CDR3: TGTGCCAGTAGTAGCGGCCGGCCTGGGAACACTGAAGCTTTCTTT.

The chain is built from TRBV30 and TRBJ2-5; D gene ambiguous. V was clipped by 0 bases and J by 7 bases, with 6 bases between them. There are 11 residues in the CDR3. CDR1 is GTSNPN and CDR2 is SVGIG in the germline V gene (reference sequence). The CDR3 region has the DNA TGTGCCTGGAGTGTGATGGGGACCCAGTACTTC. This sequence encodes CAWSVMGTQYF. The entire variable domain, with the rest obtained from reference TRBV30 and TRBJ2-5, is as follows: SQTIHQWPATLVQPVGSPLSLECTVEGTSNPNLYWYRQAAGRGLQLLFYSVGIGQISSEVPQNLSASRPQDRQFILSSKKLLLSDSGFYLCAWSVMGTQYFGPGTRLLVL.

This clone was detected once. Different DNA sequences within this sample yield the same CDR3. This chain uses TRBV5-1 with TRBJ2-2, with unresolved D. The germline V gene encodes CDR1 SGHRS and CDR2 YFSETQ. This CDR3 region has 14 residues. V gave up 2 bases and J gave up 1 base, with 6 bases separating them. This CDR3 reads CASSFGQNTGELFF. In nucleotides, the CDR3 is TGCGCCAGCAGCTTCGGGCAGAACACCGGGGAGCTGTTTTTT. Based on the CDR3 plus reference TRBV5-1 and TRBJ2-2, the full variable domain is KAGVTQTPRYLIKTRGQQVTLSCSPISGHRSVSWYQQTPGQGLQFLFEYFSETQRNKGNFPGRFSGRQFSNSRSEMNVSTLELGDSALYLCASSFGQNTGELFFGEGSRLTVL.

The chain combines TRBV27 with TRBJ2-5; tentatively, D is TRBD1 or TRBD2 (5 bases each). This CDR3 is 15 amino acids long. V was clipped by 5 bases and J by 4 bases, with 17 bases between them. Per the germline V gene, CDR1 is MNHEY and CDR2 is SMNVEV (reference sequence). CDR3 amino acids: CASSPRDLRGETQYF. The CDR3 nucleotides read TGTGCCAGCAGTCCCCGGGACCTACGAGGAGAGACCCAGTACTTC.

In DNA, the CDR3 is TGCGCCAGCAGCCCTGGCTTATTGGCCCCGGGGGGGGAGACCCAGTACTTC. Translation gives CASSPGLLAPGGETQYF. The chain couples TRBV5-1 to TRBJ2-5; 8 bases match TRBD2. This CDR3 has 17 amino acids. CDR1 and CDR2 from the germline V gene are SGHRS and YFSETQ. V was clipped by 4 bases and J by 5 bases; unmatched bases: 16. Together with reference TRBV5-1 and TRBJ2-5, the CDR3 gives the full variable domain: KAGVTQTPRYLIKTRGQQVTLSCSPISGHRSVSWYQQTPGQGLQFLFEYFSETQRNKGNFPGRFSGRQFSNSRSEMNVSTLELGDSALYLCASSPGLLAPGGETQYFGPGTRLLVL.